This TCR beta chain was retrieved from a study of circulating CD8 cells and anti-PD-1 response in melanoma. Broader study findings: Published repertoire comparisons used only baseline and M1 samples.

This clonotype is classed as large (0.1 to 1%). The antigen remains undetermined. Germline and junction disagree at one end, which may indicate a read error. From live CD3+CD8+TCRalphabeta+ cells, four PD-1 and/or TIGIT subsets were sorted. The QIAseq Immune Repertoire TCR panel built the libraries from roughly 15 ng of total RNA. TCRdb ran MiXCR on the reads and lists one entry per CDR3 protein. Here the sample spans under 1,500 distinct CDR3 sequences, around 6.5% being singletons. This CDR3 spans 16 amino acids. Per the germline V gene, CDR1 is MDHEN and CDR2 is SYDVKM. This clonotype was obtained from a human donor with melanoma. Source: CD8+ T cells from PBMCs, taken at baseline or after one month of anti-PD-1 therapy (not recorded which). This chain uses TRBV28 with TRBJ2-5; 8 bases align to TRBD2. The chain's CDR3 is CASSPPSGRDQEIQYF. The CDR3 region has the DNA TGTGCCAGCAGCCCCCCCTCCGGGAGGGACCAAGAGATCCAGTACTTC.